This is a list of T cell receptor beta chains from one sample in a study of shared clonotypes between healthy human individuals. Clones were sequenced by immunoSEQ multiplex PCR, and TCRdb holds only the in-frame ones, with some missing. In the table there are 2 million to 2.5 million clones, under 97% of which are singletons. Sequenced input: naive CD4+ T cells sorted from blood. These receptors were taken from a man aged 18 to 30 in good health. CDR3s include the opening cysteine and the closing phenylalanine or tryptophan. A D gene is named only where the DNA matches it firmly. Where a row states a size, it is once, few, many or the class of an expanded clone; other rows omit it.

clone_size d_call j_call v_call cdr3_aa cdr3_nt
- - TRBJ1-1 TRBV19 CASSIFLSAAEAFF TGTGCCAGTAGTATTTTTTTATCGGCCGCTGAAGCTTTCTTT
few - TRBJ2-7 TRBV5-1 CASSVDSGEQYF TGCGCCAGCAGCGTGGACTCGGGCGAGCAGTACTTC
- - TRBJ2-7 TRBV5-4 CASSSQGESYEQYF TGTGCCAGCAGCTCACAGGGTGAGTCCTACGAGCAGTACTTC
- TRBD2 TRBJ2-7 TRBV4-1 CASSQDSTSATYEQYF TGCGCCAGCAGCCAAGATTCTACTAGCGCAACCTACGAGCAGTACTTC
- - TRBJ2-2 TRBV2 CASSEPPGLRGTGELFF TGTGCCAGCAGTGAACCACCTGGACTGCGCGGGACCGGGGAGCTGTTTTTT
- - TRBJ2-7 TRBV9 CASSAQGGYEQYF TGTGCCAGCAGCGCCCAGGGGGGCTACGAGCAGTACTTC
few - TRBJ1-6 TRBV30 CAWSVGRNNSPLHF TGTGCCTGGAGTGTCGGACGGAATAATTCACCCCTCCACTTT
- TRBD1 TRBJ2-1 TRBV11-3 CASSLDAQGAEQFF TGTGCCAGCAGCTTAGATGCCCAGGGGGCTGAGCAGTTCTTC
- - TRBJ1-1 TRBV5-1 CASSDFPVNTEAFF TGCGCCAGCAGCGACTTCCCGGTGAACACTGAAGCTTTCTTT
- - TRBJ1-1 TRBV6-1 CASSEQKNTEAFF TGTGCCAGCAGTGAACAGAAGAACACTGAAGCTTTCTTT
once - TRBJ2-1 TRBV30 CAWSGRGNEQFF TGTGCCTGGAGCGGAAGGGGGAATGAGCAGTTCTTC
- TRBD2 TRBJ2-7 TRBV15 CATSRQLAGGSHSYEQYF TGTGCCACCAGCAGACAACTAGCGGGAGGCTCTCATTCCTACGAGCAGTACTTC
- - TRBJ2-2 TRBV5-1 CASIPNANTGELFF TGCGCCAGCATACCTAATGCGAACACCGGGGAGCTGTTTTTT
- - TRBJ2-5 TRBV9 CASSVEGGSGTQYF TGTGCCAGCAGCGTAGAAGGGGGTTCAGGGACCCAGTACTTC
- TRBD2 TRBJ2-1 TRBV6-1 CASSEGGLAGRNEQFF TGTGCCAGCAGTGAAGGCGGGCTAGCGGGAAGGAATGAGCAGTTCTTC
- - TRBJ1-2 TRBV5-5 CASSLMLPGNGYTF TGTGCCAGCAGCTTGATGCTGCCGGGGAATGGCTACACCTTC
- - TRBJ2-7 TRBV5-1 CASSSRSTGLQGEQYF TGCGCCAGCAGCTCGCGTTCTACGGGACTGCAAGGCGAGCAGTACTTC
once - TRBJ2-1 TRBV4-1 CASSPWRGGSSYNEQFF TGCGCCAGCAGCCCCTGGCGTGGGGGAAGCTCCTACAATGAGCAGTTCTTC
- - TRBJ2-3 TRBV5-4 CASSLDPNPPTDTQYF TGTGCCAGCAGCCTGGACCCAAACCCACCCACAGATACGCAGTATTTT
- - TRBJ1-1 TRBV2 CASTPEGGATEAFF TGTGCCAGCACGCCTGAAGGGGGGGCAACTGAAGCTTTCTTT
- - TRBJ2-7 TRBV6-5 CASTPRELGVYEQYF TGTGCCAGCACCCCGCGGGAATTGGGCGTCTACGAGCAGTACTTC
- TRBD1 TRBJ1-1 TRBV15 CATSQGQRNTEAFF TGTGCCACCAGCCAGGGACAGAGGAACACTGAAGCTTTCTTT
- - TRBJ1-3 TRBV7-9 CASEMGGVPGNTIYF TGTGCCAGCGAGATGGGGGGGGTCCCTGGAAACACCATATATTTT